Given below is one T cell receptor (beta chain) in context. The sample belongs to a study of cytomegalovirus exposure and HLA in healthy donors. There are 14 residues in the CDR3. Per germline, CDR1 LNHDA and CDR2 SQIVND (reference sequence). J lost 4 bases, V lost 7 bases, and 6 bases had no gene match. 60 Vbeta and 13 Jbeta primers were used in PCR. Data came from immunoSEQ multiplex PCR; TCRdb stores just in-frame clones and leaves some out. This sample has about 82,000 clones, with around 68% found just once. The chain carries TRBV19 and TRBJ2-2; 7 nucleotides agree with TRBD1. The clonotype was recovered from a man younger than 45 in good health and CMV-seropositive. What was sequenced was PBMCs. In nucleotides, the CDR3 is TGTGCCAGTAACACCGGGACAGCCACCGGGGAGCTGTTTTTT. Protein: CASNTGTATGELFF.